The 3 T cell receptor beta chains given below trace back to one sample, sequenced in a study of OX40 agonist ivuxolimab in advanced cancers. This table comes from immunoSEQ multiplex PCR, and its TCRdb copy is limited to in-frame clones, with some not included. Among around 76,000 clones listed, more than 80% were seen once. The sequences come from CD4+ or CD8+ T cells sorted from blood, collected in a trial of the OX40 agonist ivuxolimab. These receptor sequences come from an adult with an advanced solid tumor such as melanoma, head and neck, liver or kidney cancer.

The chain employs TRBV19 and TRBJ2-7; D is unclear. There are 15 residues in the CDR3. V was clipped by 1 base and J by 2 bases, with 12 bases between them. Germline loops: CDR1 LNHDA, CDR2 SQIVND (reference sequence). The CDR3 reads CASSIAPRTTYEQYF. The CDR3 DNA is TGTGCCAGTAGTATAGCCCCCAGGACGACCTACGAGCAGTACTTC.

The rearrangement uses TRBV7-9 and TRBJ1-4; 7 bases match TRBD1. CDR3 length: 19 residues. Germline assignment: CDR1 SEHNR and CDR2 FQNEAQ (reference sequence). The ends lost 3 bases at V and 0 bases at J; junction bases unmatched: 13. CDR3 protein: CASSLRQGSSGATNEKLFF. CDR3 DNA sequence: TGTGCCAGCAGCTTGAGACAGGGTAGTTCTGGGGCAACTAATGAAAAACTGTTTTTT.

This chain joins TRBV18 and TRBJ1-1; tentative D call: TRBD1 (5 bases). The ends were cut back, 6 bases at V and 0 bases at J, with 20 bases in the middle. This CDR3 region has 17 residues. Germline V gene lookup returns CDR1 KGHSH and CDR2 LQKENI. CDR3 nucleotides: TGTGCCAGCTCTCTAGCGGGGCTTAATCTCATGAACACTGAAGCTTTCTTT. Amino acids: CASSLAGLNLMNTEAFF.